Below, 25 T cell receptor beta chains from the same sample are listed, as sequenced in a study of blood T cell repertoires in COVID-19. Generated by immunoSEQ multiplex PCR, the TCRdb table keeps only in-frame clones and is missing some. The table includes just under 150,000 clones, about 88% detected once. The sequencing input was peripheral blood. These receptor sequences come from a human donor with acute or convalescent COVID-19. The donor label of this sample is uncertain.

This chain links TRBV5-8 with TRBJ1-6; D call uncertain. Trimming removed 1 base from V and 9 bases from J, with 5 bases in between. The CDR3 is 12 residues long. The germline V gene encodes CDR1 SGHTS and CDR2 YDEGEE. The CDR3 protein is CASSLPSSPLHF. CDR3 DNA sequence: TGTGCCAGCAGCTTGCCCAGTTCACCCCTCCACTTT.

V and J are TRBV15 and TRBJ1-1, with a weak D call TRBD1 (5 bases). CDR1 and CDR2 from the germline V gene are LNHNV and YYDKDF (reference sequence). Trimming cost V 5 bases and J 1 base, with 11 bases left between them. CDR3 length: 14 residues. CDR3 protein: CATSSDRKNTEAFF. The CDR3 nucleotides read TGTGCCACCAGCTCCGACAGAAAGAACACTGAAGCTTTCTTT.

J is TRBJ2-1 and V is TRBV5-1; tentatively, D is TRBD2 (7 bases). This CDR3 has 16 amino acids. Germline V gives CDR1 SGHRS, CDR2 YFSETQ. With 0 bases removed from V and 4 bases from J, the gap between germline ends came to 14 bases. CDR3 sequence reads: CASSLAGGRGYNEQFF. The CDR3 nucleotides are TGCGCCAGCAGCTTGGCCGGGGGGCGAGGATACAATGAGCAGTTCTTC. The full variable domain, completed using reference TRBV5-1 and TRBJ2-1, is KAGVTQTPRYLIKTRGQQVTLSCSPISGHRSVSWYQQTPGQGLQFLFEYFSETQRNKGNFPGRFSGRQFSNSRSEMNVSTLELGDSALYLCASSLAGGRGYNEQFFGPGTRLTVL.

The chain has TRBV4-1 and TRBJ2-1, with 10 nucleotides matching TRBD1. With 4 bases clipped from V and 4 bases from J, the junction kept 7 bases outside the gene matches. Germline-derived CDR1 and CDR2 are MGHRA and YSYEKL. The CDR3 has 16 amino acids. CDR3 amino acids: CASSPIGDRGYNEQFF. DNA of the CDR3: TGCGCCAGCAGCCCAATCGGGGACAGGGGATACAATGAGCAGTTCTTC.

The V and J genes are TRBV5-1 and TRBJ1-1, with D perhaps TRBD1 (6 bases). V was trimmed by 4 bases and J by 3 bases, leaving 16 bases between them. Germline V gene data show CDR1 as SGHRS and CDR2 as YFSETQ. This CDR3 is 15 amino acids long. CDR3 region: CASSPRGSRDTEAFF. CDR3 DNA: TGCGCCAGCAGCCCGAGGGGGAGTCGCGACACTGAAGCTTTCTTT.

The chain is built from TRBV7-9 and TRBJ1-4; D gene uncertain. The CDR3 is 14 amino acids. CDR1 is SEHNR and CDR2 is FQNEAQ in the germline V gene (reference sequence). Trimming stripped 6 bases from V and 8 bases from J, with 16 bases between. CDR3 sequence (DNA): TGTGCCAGCAGTCGGGAGTTCCTTGAGGAAAAACTGTTTTTT. It codes for CASSREFLEEKLFF.

This sequence joins TRBV7-2 and TRBJ2-3; 12 bases map to TRBD2. The ends lost 5 bases at V and 4 bases at J; junction bases unmatched: 7. This CDR3 has 16 amino acids. From germline, CDR1 is SGHTA and CDR2 FQGNSA. The CDR3 sequence is CASSPGLAGTADTQYF. The CDR3 DNA sequence: TGTGCCAGCAGCCCCGGACTAGCGGGGACCGCAGATACGCAGTATTTT.

The CDR3 DNA follows: TGTGCCAGTAGTGATCCGGGACTAGCGATTAATGAGCAGTTCTTC. Translated, it gives CASSDPGLAINEQFF. The chain links TRBV19 to TRBJ2-1; the match to TRBD2 covers 10 bases. Germline V lookup: CDR1 LNHDA, CDR2 SQIVND (reference sequence). V trimming: 5 bases; J trimming: 7 bases; junction bases outside the gene matches: 8. CDR3 size: 15 residues.

The chain couples TRBV6-2 or TRBV6-3 to TRBJ1-3; D may be TRBD1 (5 bases). The V end was cut by 2 bases, the J end by 7 bases, with 12 bases between. The CDR3 has 14 residues. The germline CDR1 and CDR2 sequences are MNHEY and SVGEGT. The CDR3 here is CASSYLTESNTIYF. The CDR3 DNA follows: TGTGCCAGCAGTTACCTGACAGAATCGAACACCATATATTTT.

The V gene is TRBV9, the J gene TRBJ2-1; a weak D match, TRBD1 (5 bases). V shed 1 base and J shed 2 bases, with 13 bases lying between them. The V gene's germline CDR1 is SGDLS and CDR2 YYNGEE. This CDR3 is 16 amino acids long. The CDR3 nucleotides are TGTGCCAGCAGCGTACTCGGGCAGGGTACCTACAATGAGCAGTTCTTC. Its translation is CASSVLGQGTYNEQFF.

This clone was recorded a few times. The chain joins TRBV19 to TRBJ1-1; weak D call: TRBD1 (5 bases). Per the germline V gene, CDR1 is LNHDA and CDR2 is SQIVND (reference sequence). V was trimmed by 6 bases and J by 5 bases, leaving 13 bases between them. The CDR3 length is 13 residues. The DNA of the CDR3 is TGTGCCAGTAGAACGACAGCTAATACTGAAGCTTTCTTT. This translates into CASRTTANTEAFF.

The CDR3 spells CASSLRDAGGKETQYF. The CDR3 region has the DNA TGTGCCAGCAGCTTAAGAGATGCGGGAGGGAAAGAGACCCAGTACTTC. The chain carries TRBV7-2 and TRBJ2-5; 9 bases match TRBD2. CDR3 length equals 16 residues. Germline-derived CDR1 and CDR2 are SGHTA and FQGNSA. Germline trimming cut 2 bases from V and 3 bases from J; bases unmatched to any gene: 7.

The rearrangement joins TRBV7-2 to TRBJ2-7, with D perhaps matching TRBD2 (5 bases). Germline V gene data show CDR1 as SGHTA and CDR2 as FQGNSA. The CDR3 loop spans 14 amino acids. Trimming shortened V by 3 bases and J by 7 bases, and 16 bases separated the two germline ends. The CDR3 region is CASSLGEHQGEQYF. DNA of the CDR3: TGTGCCAGCAGCTTGGGAGAGCATCAAGGGGAGCAGTACTTC.

The chain is built from TRBV5-6 and TRBJ2-1; 8 nucleotides line up with TRBD1. The CDR3 runs 14 residues. The germline CDR1 and CDR2 sequences are SGHDT and YYEEEE. V shed 8 bases, J shed 2 bases, and the junction held 6 bases outside the gene matches. The CDR3 DNA reads as TGTGCCAGTAAACAGGACAGGGCCTACAATGAGCAGTTCTTC. It codes for CASKQDRAYNEQFF.

The genes are TRBV3-1 (or the pseudogene TRBV3-2) and TRBJ2-1; 10 nucleotides align to TRBD2. Germline CDR1 and CDR2: LGHDT and YNNKEL (reference sequence). The CDR3 spans 15 residues. V gave up 1 base and J gave up 7 bases; unmatched junction bases: 4. CDR3 amino acids: CASSQAQREGNEQFF. The CDR3 nucleotides are TGTGCCAGCAGCCAAGCCCAGCGGGAGGGGAATGAGCAGTTCTTC.

The chain employs TRBV30 and TRBJ1-2, with a tentative D call TRBD1 (6 bases). The CDR3 covers 15 residues. The V and J ends lost 2 bases and 10 bases respectively, with 23 bases between them. The germline gives CDR1 GTSNPN, CDR2 SVGIG (reference sequence). CDR3 sequence (DNA): TGTGCCTGGAGTTTTGTGCAGACAGGAATAGGCGACTACACCTTC. Translation gives CAWSFVQTGIGDYTF.

The rearrangement joins TRBV28 to TRBJ2-7; 7 nucleotides match TRBD1. Germline CDR1 reads MDHEN; CDR2 reads SYDVKM. V lost 1 base, J lost 5 bases, and 5 bases stayed unmatched. This CDR3 spans 14 amino acids. In DNA form, the CDR3 reads TGTGCCAGCAGTTTATTAGGGACAGCCCACGAGCAGTACTTC. Protein: CASSLLGTAHEQYF.

The rearrangement uses TRBV11-3 and TRBJ2-4; 11 bases are shared with TRBD2. Per the germline V gene, CDR1 is SGHNT and CDR2 is YENEEA. The V segment lost 0 bases and the J segment 7 bases; nucleotides outside the gene matches: 8. This CDR3 is 17 amino acids long. The CDR3 loop is CASSLDGPSGGWNIQYF. The DNA for the CDR3 is TGTGCCAGCAGCTTAGATGGGCCTAGCGGGGGGTGGAACATTCAGTACTTC.

The chain uses TRBV4-3 and TRBJ1-5; no firm D call. The CDR3 covers 15 residues. V shed 0 bases and J shed 5 bases, with 11 bases lying between them. Looked up from germline, CDR1 is LGHNA and CDR2 is YSLEER. The DNA of the CDR3 is TGCGCCAGCAGCCAAGATAACAGTGAGCATCAGCCCCAGCATTTT. It specifies CASSQDNSEHQPQHF.

This CDR3 is CASSPLDRVKGNTIYF. The CDR3 DNA reads TGTGCCAGCAGCCCTTTAGACAGGGTGAAGGGAAACACCATATATTTT. This chain joins TRBV11-2 and TRBJ1-3; 7 bases line up with TRBD1. CDR1 is SGHAT, CDR2 FQNNGV, per germline. V gave up 5 bases and J gave up 4 bases; unmatched junction bases: 11. There are 16 residues in the CDR3.

This clone was recorded a few times. V is TRBV4-2 and J is TRBJ2-3, with TRBD2 matching over 7 bases. The CDR3 has 15 residues. CDR1 is LGHNA, CDR2 YNFKEQ, per germline. Germline trimming cut 4 bases from V and 1 base from J; bases unmatched to any gene: 5. The CDR3 reads CASSRTTSGTDTQYF. In DNA, the CDR3 is TGTGCCAGCAGCCGAACAACTAGCGGCACAGATACGCAGTATTTT.

For the CDR3, the DNA is TGTGCCAGCACCCCAGCGGGGTTTGGTGAGCAGTTCTTC. Translating it yields CASTPAGFGEQFF. The chain uses TRBV6-5 and TRBJ2-1; TRBD2 matches at 7 bases. The CDR3 sequence is 13 residues long. V dropped 7 bases and J dropped 9; count of bases not matched to a gene: 9. The germline CDR1 and CDR2 sequences are MNHEY and SVGAGI.

This chain links TRBV29-1 with TRBJ1-4; a weak D match, TRBD1 (6 bases). Trimming took off 4 bases at V and 0 bases at J, with 15 bases between the two ends. Germline CDR1 SQVTM, CDR2 ANQGSEA. The CDR3 spans 16 residues. The CDR3, as DNA: TGCAGCGTTGGAAGGGGGGGGGCTGCAACTAATGAAAAACTGTTTTTT. Translating gives CSVGRGGAATNEKLFF.

V is TRBV6-6 and J is TRBJ1-2, with no clear D. This CDR3 comprises 16 residues. Trimming took off 6 bases at V and 6 bases at J, with 23 bases between the two ends. Germline-derived CDR1 and CDR2 are MNHNY and SVGAGI (reference sequence). As DNA, the CDR3 is TGTGCCAGCAGCAACCCCACGAGGGATAGTATTCATGGCTACACCTTC. As protein: CASSNPTRDSIHGYTF.

This chain links TRBV4-3 with TRBJ2-1, with 8 bases aligning to TRBD2. V shed 4 bases, J shed 5 bases, and the junction held 4 bases outside the gene matches. Germline-derived CDR1 and CDR2 are LGHNA and YSLEER. CDR3 length equals 14 residues. The CDR3: CASSLVLADNEQFF. CDR3 DNA sequence: TGCGCCAGCAGCCTAGTACTAGCGGACAATGAGCAGTTCTTC.